This T cell receptor beta chain was identified during a study of blood T cells in healthy people across ages. The study's findings and limits: The study regarded diversity estimates from one million T cells as underestimates.

For the second PCR, which ran for about 6 to 11 cycles, a sample-barcoded 5' primer and a J-beta primer mix were used. TCRdb reprocessed the 5' RACE reads via MiXCR and lists one record per CDR3 protein. Among 800,000 or so distinct CDR3 sequences listed, about half were seen once. As concerns this clonotype: Its cognate antigen is unknown.

Every donor provided roughly 10 milliliters of peripheral blood. Samples had at least 7 million PBMCs isolated from them. This sequence was found in a man older than 75 in good health. Sample: blood.

The CDR3 sequence is CSRTRDSLTYEQYF. CDR3 nucleotide sequence: TGCAGTCGTACACGGGACAGCCTAACCTACGAGCAGTACTTC. J is TRBJ2-7 and V is TRBV20-1, with TRBD1 matching over 7 bases. V dropped 8 bases and J dropped 2; count of bases not matched to a gene: 12. This CDR3 spans 14 amino acids. Germline CDR1 and CDR2: DFQATT and SNEGSKA (reference sequence).